The 20 T cell receptor beta chains reported below all come from one sample, sequenced in a study of T cell repertoires in cytomegalovirus infection. TCRdb reprocessed the reads via MiXCR and lists one record per CDR3 protein. The data contain around 130,000 distinct CDR3 sequences, roughly a quarter of them singletons. These receptors lack a known antigen. Sequencing was done on a sample of PBMCs, sequenced either directly or after in vitro stimulation (not recorded which). These receptors came from a human donor in good health (CMV status not recorded). Some clones in this sample may be carry-over from other donors' samples.

This clonotype was counted a few times. The V and J genes are TRBV5-1 and TRBJ1-1; the D is unclear. V lost 2 bases and J 3 bases, leaving 11 bases between the germline ends. Germline V gene data show CDR1 as SGHRS and CDR2 as YFSETQ. CDR3 length: 14 residues. CDR3 in DNA: TGCGCCAGCAGCTTCTCGGGGAAGGACACTGAAGCTTTCTTT. Translation: CASSFSGKDTEAFF.

This clonotype was found a few times. V and J are TRBV11-2 and TRBJ2-2, with 12 positions matching TRBD1. The germline gives CDR1 SGHAT, CDR2 FQNNGV. The CDR3 consists of 16 residues. Trimming at V came to 6 bases and at J to 7 bases, leaving 9 bases not matched to a gene. CDR3 sequence reads: CASRRTGTGGDGELFF. As DNA, the CDR3 is TGTGCCAGCAGGCGTACCGGGACAGGGGGCGACGGGGAGCTGTTTTTT.

The chain employs TRBV7-2 and TRBJ2-1, with TRBD2 identical over 9 bases. With V trimmed by 4 bases and J by 10 bases, 11 bases remained unmatched. The CDR3 is 15 residues long. In germline, CDR1 is SGHTA, CDR2 FQGNSA. The CDR3 DNA reads TGTGCCAGCAGCTGGAGGACTAGCGTGGAGATGGAGCAGTTCTTC. The encoded protein is CASSWRTSVEMEQFF. Complete variable domain (other parts from reference TRBV7-2 and TRBJ2-1): GAGVSQSPSNKVTEKGKDVELRCDPISGHTALYWYRQSLGQGLEFLIYFQGNSAPDKSGLPSDRFSAERTGGSVSTLTIQRTQQEDSAVYLCASSWRTSVEMEQFFGPGTRLTVL.

Here the CDR3 DNA reads TGTGCCAGCATCAAGGGGTTTGGCGGGATAGCCTACAATGAGCAGTTCTTC. Residues: CASIKGFGGIAYNEQFF. The chain employs TRBV28 and TRBJ2-1, with D perhaps TRBD2 (6 bases). This CDR3 contains 17 residues. Germline V CDR1 and CDR2: MDHEN, SYDVKM. Trimming removed 7 bases at V and 2 bases at J, with 21 bases between.

This clonotype has a single count. The chain joins TRBV12-3 or TRBV12-4 to TRBJ2-3, with 11 bases matching TRBD2. The junction had 7 bases not matched to a gene; V was cut back by 5 bases and J by 6 bases. This CDR3 has 15 amino acids. The DNA of the CDR3 is TGTGCCAGCAGTCTACTAGCGGGAGTCTCGGATACGCAGTATTTT. Translated: CASSLLAGVSDTQYF.

This sequence joins TRBV29-1 and TRBJ2-6, with D maybe TRBD1 (6 bases). This CDR3 has 15 residues. V was trimmed by 7 bases and J by 0 bases, leaving 13 bases between them. The germline V gene has CDR1 SQVTM and CDR2 ANQGSEA. Written as DNA, the CDR3 is TGCAGCGCAAAAATAGGGGGCTCTGGGGCCAACGTCCTGACTTTC. Protein sequence: CSAKIGGSGANVLTF.

This chain joins TRBV7-3 and TRBJ2-5; D perhaps matches TRBD1 (7 bases). Germline CDR1 SGHTA, CDR2 FQGTGA. The CDR3 spans 13 residues. With 4 bases removed from V and 3 bases from J, the gap between germline ends came to 9 bases. CDR3 bases: TGTGCCAGCAGCTCCAGGGGGGAAGAGACCCAGTACTTC. Translating it yields CASSSRGEETQYF. Full variable domain (rest looked up from reference TRBV7-3 and TRBJ2-5): GAGVSQTPSNKVTEKGKYVELRCDPISGHTALYWYRQSLGQGPEFLIYFQGTGAADDSGLPNDRFFAVRPEGSVSTLKIQRTERGDSAVYLCASSSRGEETQYFGPGTRLLVL.

V usage is TRBV28 and J usage is TRBJ2-7; the match to TRBD2 covers 10 bases. The CDR3 spans 14 residues. Germline loops: CDR1 MDHEN, CDR2 SYDVKM. Unmatched junction bases numbered 4, after V lost 5 bases and J lost 3 bases. CDR3 nucleotide sequence: TGTGCCAGCAGTCTAGCGGGGGACTTCTACGAGCAGTACTTC. It specifies CASSLAGDFYEQYF.

This clonotype showed up just a few times. The chain has TRBV6-2 or TRBV6-3 and TRBJ2-7, with 10 bases that match TRBD2. Germline assignment: CDR1 MNHEY and CDR2 SVGEGT. The ends lost 6 bases at V and 3 bases at J; junction bases unmatched: 8. This CDR3 contains 15 residues. CDR3 bases: TGTGCCAGCAGCCTGGGACTAGCGTCTTTCTACGAGCAGTACGTC. Protein sequence: CASSLGLASFYEQYV.

The rearrangement links TRBV7-2 to TRBJ2-1; tentatively, D is TRBD2 (6 bases). The CDR3 spans 14 residues. The germline gives CDR1 SGHTA, CDR2 FQGNSA. The ends were cut back, 4 bases at V and 7 bases at J, with 14 bases in the middle. Written as DNA, the CDR3 is TGTGCCAGCAGCTCCCTGCGGGACCGGAATGAGCAGTTCTTC. It encodes CASSSLRDRNEQFF.

This clonotype is classed as medium-sized. The V call is TRBV20-1, the J call TRBJ1-4; D is perhaps TRBD1 (6 bases). Trimming left V 6 bases short and J 0 bases short, with 14 bases between. The CDR3 runs to 15 residues. The germline V gene encodes CDR1 DFQATT and CDR2 SNEGSKA (reference sequence). CDR3 nucleotides: TGCAGTGCCTCGATGGACAGTGCAACTAATGAAAAACTGTTTTTT. It specifies CSASMDSATNEKLFF.

This chain joins TRBV11-1 and TRBJ2-1; TRBD2 matches 9 bases. This CDR3 has 15 residues. The V gene end was trimmed by 1 base and the J gene end by 9 bases; junction bases not matched to a gene: 7. CDR1 SGHAT and CDR2 FQDESV come from the germline V gene (reference sequence). CDR3 region: CASSLGPSGIGEQFF. CDR3 nucleotides: TGTGCCAGCAGCTTAGGGCCTAGCGGGATCGGTGAGCAGTTCTTC. The full variable domain, its missing parts supplied by reference TRBV11-1 and TRBJ2-1, is EAEVAQSPRYKITEKSQAVAFWCDPISGHATLYWYRQILGQGPELLVQFQDESVVDDSQLPKDRFSAERLKGVDSTLKIQPAELGDSAMYLCASSLGPSGIGEQFFGPGTRLTVL.

This clonotype was recorded at least ten times. V and J are TRBV11-2 and TRBJ2-1; 9 bases align to TRBD2. The CDR3 covers 17 residues. The germline V gene has CDR1 SGHAT and CDR2 FQNNGV. The trim removed 1 base at V and 1 base at J, leaving 5 bases unmatched. The CDR3 sequence is CASSLGGSGSSYNEQFF. The CDR3 bases are TGTGCCAGCAGCTTAGGTGGTAGCGGGAGTTCCTACAATGAGCAGTTCTTC.

About this clonotype: The germline gene is not matched at one end of the junction; a read error may be the cause. This chain connects TRBV7-6 to TRBJ2-5; D is ambiguous. Germline CDR1 reads SGHVS; CDR2 reads FNYEAQ. CDR3 length: 11 amino acids. CDR3 coding DNA: TGTGTCAGCAGCTCACAAGAGACCCAGTACTTC. This sequence encodes CVSSSQETQYF.

The chain is built from TRBV27 and TRBJ2-2; D may be TRBD1 or TRBD2 (5 bases each). The CDR3 runs to 16 residues. The ends were cut back, 2 bases at V and 1 base at J, with 11 bases in the middle. Germline V gene sequence: CDR1 MNHEY, CDR2 SMNVEV (reference sequence). CDR3 nucleotides: TGTGCCAGCAGTTTACTCGGGACCCTGAACACCGGGGAGCTGTTTTTT. This sequence encodes CASSLLGTLNTGELFF.

This clonotype has at least ten counts. The rearrangement joins TRBV28 to TRBJ2-3, with 9 bases fitting TRBD2. The CDR3 is 18 amino acids. The V and J ends lost 4 bases and 4 bases, in that order; junction bases with no gene match: 15. Germline CDR1 reads MDHEN; CDR2 reads SYDVKM. As DNA, the CDR3 is TGTGCCAGCAGTTCCCATGGCCTAGGCGGGAGGGTTTCAGATACGCAGTATTTT. Translating gives CASSSHGLGGRVSDTQYF.

J is TRBJ1-2 and V is TRBV4-3, with TRBD1 as a possible D gene (5 bases). The CDR3 spans 16 residues. In germline, CDR1 is LGHNA, CDR2 YSLEER. V was clipped by 1 base and J by 6 bases, with 18 bases between them. CDR3 DNA: TGCGCCAGCAGCCAAGGTGCGCAGGGCGCGAAGGATGGCTACACCTTC. Its protein product is CASSQGAQGAKDGYTF.

This clonotype appeared many times. The CDR3 here is CASSLGAEGAGDEQFF. The CDR3 region has the DNA TGTGCCAGCAGCTTAGGGGCCGAGGGTGCGGGAGATGAGCAGTTCTTC. V usage is TRBV7-2 and J usage is TRBJ2-1, with 7 bases fitting TRBD2. Germline-derived CDR1 and CDR2 are SGHTA and FQGNSA. Trimming took 1 base from V and 8 from J; bases not matched to a gene: 11. CDR3 length: 16 residues.

The genes are TRBV12-3 or TRBV12-4 and TRBJ1-4; TRBD1 aligns across 8 bases. J was trimmed by 4 bases and V by 2 bases; bases with no gene match: 0. The CDR3 is 14 amino acids. The CDR3 sequence is CASSLTGGNEKLFF. CDR3 nucleotide sequence: TGTGCCAGCAGTTTAACAGGGGGTAATGAAAAACTGTTTTTT.

This clonotype has only a few counts. The chain has TRBV11-2 and TRBJ1-5; D is perhaps TRBD1 (6 bases). The CDR3 contains 15 residues. The ends were cut back, 5 bases at V and 4 bases at J, with 15 bases in the middle. CDR1 and CDR2 (germline): SGHAT, FQNNGV. In DNA form, the CDR3 reads TGTGCCAGCAGCCGCGACCCGGGGACAAATCAGCCCCAGCATTTT. Protein: CASSRDPGTNQPQHF.